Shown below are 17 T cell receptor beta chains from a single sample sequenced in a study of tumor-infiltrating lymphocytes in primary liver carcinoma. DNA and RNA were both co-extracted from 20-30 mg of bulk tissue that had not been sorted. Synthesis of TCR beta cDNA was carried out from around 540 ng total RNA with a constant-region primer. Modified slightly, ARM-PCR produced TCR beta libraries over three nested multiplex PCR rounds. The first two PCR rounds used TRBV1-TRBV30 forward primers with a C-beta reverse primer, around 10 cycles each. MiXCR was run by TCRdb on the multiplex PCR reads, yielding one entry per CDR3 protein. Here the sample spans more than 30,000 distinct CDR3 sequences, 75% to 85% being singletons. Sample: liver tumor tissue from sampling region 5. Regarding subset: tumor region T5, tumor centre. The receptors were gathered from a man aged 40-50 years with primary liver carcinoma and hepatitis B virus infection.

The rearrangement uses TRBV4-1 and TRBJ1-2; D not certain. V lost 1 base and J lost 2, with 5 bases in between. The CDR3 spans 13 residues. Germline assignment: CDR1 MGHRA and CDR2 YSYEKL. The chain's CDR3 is CASSQGANYGYTF. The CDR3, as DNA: TGCGCCAGCAGCCAAGGGGCAAACTATGGCTACACCTTC.

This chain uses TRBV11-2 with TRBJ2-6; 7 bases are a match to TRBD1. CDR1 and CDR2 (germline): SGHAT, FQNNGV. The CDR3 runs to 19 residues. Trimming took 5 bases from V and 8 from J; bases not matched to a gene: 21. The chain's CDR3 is CASSELPGQRLSGTNVLTF. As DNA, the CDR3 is TGTGCCAGCAGCGAGCTCCCGGGACAGCGGCTCTCTGGAACCAACGTCCTGACTTTC.

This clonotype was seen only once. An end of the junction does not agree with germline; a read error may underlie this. CDR3 protein: CANSFMTDPDYKQHF. In nucleotides, the CDR3 is TGTGCCAACAGCTTCATGACAGATCCGGACTACAAGCAGCACTTC. The rearrangement uses TRBV11-2 and TRBJ2-7; a weak D match, TRBD2 (6 bases). Per the germline V gene, CDR1 is SGHAT and CDR2 is FQNNGV. The CDR3 loop spans 15 amino acids.

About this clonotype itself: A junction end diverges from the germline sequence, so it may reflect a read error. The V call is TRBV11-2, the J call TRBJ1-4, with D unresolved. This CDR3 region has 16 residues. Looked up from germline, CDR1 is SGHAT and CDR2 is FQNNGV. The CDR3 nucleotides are TGTTCCAGCAGCAAGACTCGAGGAGGAACGAATGGAAAACTGTTTTTT. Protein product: CSSSKTRGGTNGKLFF.

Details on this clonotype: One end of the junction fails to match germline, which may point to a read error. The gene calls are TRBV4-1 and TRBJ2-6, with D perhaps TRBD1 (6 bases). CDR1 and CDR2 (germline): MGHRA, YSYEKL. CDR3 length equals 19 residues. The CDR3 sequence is CASSQVGIADVSGANLLTF. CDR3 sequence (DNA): TGCGCCAGCAGCCAAGTTGGTATAGCAGACGTCTCAGGGGCCAACCTCCTGACTTTC.

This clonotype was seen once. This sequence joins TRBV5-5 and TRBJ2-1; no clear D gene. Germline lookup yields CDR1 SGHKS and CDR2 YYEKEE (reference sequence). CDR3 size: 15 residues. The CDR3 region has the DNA TGTACCGGCAGCTTGGTTCCCGGATGGTACAATGAGCAGTTCTTC. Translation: CTGSLVPGWYNEQFF.

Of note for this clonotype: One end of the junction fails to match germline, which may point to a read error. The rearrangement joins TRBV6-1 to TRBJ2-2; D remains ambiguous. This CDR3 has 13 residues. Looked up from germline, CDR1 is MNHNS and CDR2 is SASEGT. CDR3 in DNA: TGTGCCAGCAGTGAACTTAACACCCGGGAGCTGTTTTTT. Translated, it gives CASSELNTRELFF.

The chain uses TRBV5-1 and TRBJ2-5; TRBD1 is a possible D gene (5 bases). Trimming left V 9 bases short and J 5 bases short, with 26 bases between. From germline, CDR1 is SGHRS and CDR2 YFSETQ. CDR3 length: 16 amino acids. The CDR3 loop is CATAPSTGQISETQYF. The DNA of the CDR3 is TGCGCCACAGCCCCTTCTACTGGACAAATCTCGGAGACCCAGTACTTC.

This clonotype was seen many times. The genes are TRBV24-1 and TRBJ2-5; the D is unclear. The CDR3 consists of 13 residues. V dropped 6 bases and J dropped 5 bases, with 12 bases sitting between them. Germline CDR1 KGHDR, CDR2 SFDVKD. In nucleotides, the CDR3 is TGTGCCACCAGTTTCCGGGTCCGGGAGACCCAGTACTTC. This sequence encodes CATSFRVRETQYF.

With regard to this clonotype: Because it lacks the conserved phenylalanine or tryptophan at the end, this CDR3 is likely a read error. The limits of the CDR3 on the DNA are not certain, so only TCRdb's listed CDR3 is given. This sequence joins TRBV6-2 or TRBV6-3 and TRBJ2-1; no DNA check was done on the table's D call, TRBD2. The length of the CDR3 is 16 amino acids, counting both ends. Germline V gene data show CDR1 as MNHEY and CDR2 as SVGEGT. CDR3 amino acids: CATSLHLGISLGEQLL.

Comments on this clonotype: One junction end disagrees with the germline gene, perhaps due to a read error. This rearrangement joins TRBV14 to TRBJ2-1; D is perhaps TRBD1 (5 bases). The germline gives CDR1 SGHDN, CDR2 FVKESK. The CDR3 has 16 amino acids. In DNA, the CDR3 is TGTGCCGGCAGCGCGCCAGGAGACAGCTCCTACAATGGGCAGTTCTTT. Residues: CAGSAPGDSSYNGQFF. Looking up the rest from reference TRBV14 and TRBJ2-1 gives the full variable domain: EAGVTQFPSHSVIEKGQTVTLRCDPISGHDNLYWYRRVMGKEIKFLLHFVKESKQDESGMPNNRFLAERTGGTYSTLKVQPAELEDSGVYFCAGSAPGDSSYNGQFFGPGTRLTVL.

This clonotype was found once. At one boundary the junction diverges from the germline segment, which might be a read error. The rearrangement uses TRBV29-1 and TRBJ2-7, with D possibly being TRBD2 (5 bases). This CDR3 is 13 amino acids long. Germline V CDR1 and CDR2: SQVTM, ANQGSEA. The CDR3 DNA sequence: TGCGGCGTTGGTGCTAGAGGGAGCTACGAGCAGTACTTC. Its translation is CGVGARGSYEQYF.

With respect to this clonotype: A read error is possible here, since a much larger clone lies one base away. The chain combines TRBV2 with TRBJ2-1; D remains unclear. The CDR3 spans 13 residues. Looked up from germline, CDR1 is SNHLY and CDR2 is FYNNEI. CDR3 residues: CASSRPRIGEQSF. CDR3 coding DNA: TGTGCCAGCAGTCGGCCTAGAATCGGAGAGCAGTCCTTC.

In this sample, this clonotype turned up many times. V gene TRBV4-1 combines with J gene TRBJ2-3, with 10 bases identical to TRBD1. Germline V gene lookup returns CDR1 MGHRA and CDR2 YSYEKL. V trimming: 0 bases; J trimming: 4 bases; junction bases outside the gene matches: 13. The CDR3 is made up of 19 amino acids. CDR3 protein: CASSQDPTGGTGAPDTQYF. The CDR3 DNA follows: TGCGCCAGCAGCCAAGATCCCACCGGAGGGACAGGGGCCCCAGATACGCAGTATTTT.

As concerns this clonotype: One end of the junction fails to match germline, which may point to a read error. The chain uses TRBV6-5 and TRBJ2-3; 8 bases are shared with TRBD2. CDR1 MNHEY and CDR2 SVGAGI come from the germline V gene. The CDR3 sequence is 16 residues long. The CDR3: CASSPSWAGGRDTRYF. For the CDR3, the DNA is TGTGCCAGCAGTCCATCTTGGGCGGGAGGACGAGATACGCGGTATTTT.

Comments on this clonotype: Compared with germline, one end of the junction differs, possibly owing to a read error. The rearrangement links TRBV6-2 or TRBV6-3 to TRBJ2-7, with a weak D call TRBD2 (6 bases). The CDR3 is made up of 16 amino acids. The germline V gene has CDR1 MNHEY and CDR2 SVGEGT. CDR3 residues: CASSCSTVTGDYEQYF. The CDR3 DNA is TGTGCCAGTAGTTGCTCGACTGTGACGGGAGACTACGAGCAGTACTTC.

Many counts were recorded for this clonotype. The CDR3 region is CASSLLRGHSPLHF. The CDR3 coding sequence is TGTGCCAGCAGTCTCTTAAGGGGGCATTCACCCCTCCACTTT. The chain joins TRBV28 to TRBJ1-6, with 7 positions matching TRBD1. V was pared by 5 bases and J by 8 bases, with 6 bases of the junction left unmatched. There are 14 residues in the CDR3. Germline V lookup: CDR1 MDHEN, CDR2 SYDVKM.